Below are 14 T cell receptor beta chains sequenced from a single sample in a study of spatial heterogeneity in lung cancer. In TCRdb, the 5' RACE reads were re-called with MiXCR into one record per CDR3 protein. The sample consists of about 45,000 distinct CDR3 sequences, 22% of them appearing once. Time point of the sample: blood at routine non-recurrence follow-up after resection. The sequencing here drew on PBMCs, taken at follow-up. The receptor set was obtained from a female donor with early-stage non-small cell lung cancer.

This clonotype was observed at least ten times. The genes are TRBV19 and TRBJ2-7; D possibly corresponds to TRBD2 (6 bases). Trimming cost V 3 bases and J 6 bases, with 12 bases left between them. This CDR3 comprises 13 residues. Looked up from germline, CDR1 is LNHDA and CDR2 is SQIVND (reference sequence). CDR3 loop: CASSIREDREQYF. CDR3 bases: TGTGCCAGTAGTATCAGGGAGGACCGCGAGCAGTACTTC.

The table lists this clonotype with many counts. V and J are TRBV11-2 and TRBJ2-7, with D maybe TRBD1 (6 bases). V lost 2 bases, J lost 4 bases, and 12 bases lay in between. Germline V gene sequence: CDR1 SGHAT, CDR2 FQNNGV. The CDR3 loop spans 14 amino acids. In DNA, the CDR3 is TGTGCCAGCAGCTTAAGGGGGTTAGGATACGAGCAGTACTTC. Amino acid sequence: CASSLRGLGYEQYF.

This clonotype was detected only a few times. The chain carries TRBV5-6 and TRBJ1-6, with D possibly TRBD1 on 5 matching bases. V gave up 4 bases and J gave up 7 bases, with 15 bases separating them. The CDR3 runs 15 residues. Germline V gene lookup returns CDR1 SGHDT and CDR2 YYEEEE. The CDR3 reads CASSPPGVRNSPLHF. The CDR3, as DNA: TGTGCCAGCAGCCCCCCGGGGGTTCGGAATTCACCCCTCCACTTT.

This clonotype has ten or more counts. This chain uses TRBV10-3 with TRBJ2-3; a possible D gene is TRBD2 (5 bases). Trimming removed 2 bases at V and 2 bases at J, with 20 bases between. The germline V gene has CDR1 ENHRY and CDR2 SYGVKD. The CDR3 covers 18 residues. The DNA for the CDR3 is TGTGCCATCAGTGAGCCGAGGGCAGACGTTCCACACACAGATACGCAGTATTTT. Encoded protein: CAISEPRADVPHTDTQYF.

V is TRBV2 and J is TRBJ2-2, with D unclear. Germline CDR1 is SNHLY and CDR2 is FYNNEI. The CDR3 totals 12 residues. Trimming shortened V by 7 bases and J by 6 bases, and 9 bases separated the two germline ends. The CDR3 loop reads CASTRSAGELFF. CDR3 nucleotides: TGTGCCAGCACGCGTAGTGCCGGGGAGCTGTTTTTT.

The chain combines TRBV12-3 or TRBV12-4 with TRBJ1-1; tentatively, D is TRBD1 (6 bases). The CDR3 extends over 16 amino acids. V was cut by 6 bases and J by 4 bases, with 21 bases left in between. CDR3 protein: CASSDPGAAEATEAFF. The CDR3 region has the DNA TGTGCCAGCAGCGACCCGGGGGCGGCGGAAGCCACTGAAGCTTTCTTT.

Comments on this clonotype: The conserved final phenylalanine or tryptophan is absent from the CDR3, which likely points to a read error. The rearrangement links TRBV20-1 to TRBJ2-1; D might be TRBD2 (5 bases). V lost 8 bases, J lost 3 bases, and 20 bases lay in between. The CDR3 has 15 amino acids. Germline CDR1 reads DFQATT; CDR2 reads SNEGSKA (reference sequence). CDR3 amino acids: CSYIQREAGYNEQFI. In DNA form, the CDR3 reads TGCAGTTATATCCAGCGTGAGGCGGGCTACAATGAGCAGTTCATC.

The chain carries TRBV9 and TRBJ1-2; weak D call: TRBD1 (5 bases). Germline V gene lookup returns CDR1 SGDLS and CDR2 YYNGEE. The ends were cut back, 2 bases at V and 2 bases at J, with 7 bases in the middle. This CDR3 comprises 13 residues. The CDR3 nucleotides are TGTGCCAGCAGCGTGGGGCCAAACTATGGCTACACCTTC. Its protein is CASSVGPNYGYTF.

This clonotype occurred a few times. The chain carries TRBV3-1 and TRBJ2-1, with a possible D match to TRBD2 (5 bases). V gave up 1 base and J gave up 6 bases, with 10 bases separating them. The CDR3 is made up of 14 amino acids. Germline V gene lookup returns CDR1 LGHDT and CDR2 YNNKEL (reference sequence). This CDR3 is CASSQGRPFNEQFF. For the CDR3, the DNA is TGTGCCAGCAGCCAAGGGAGGCCCTTCAATGAGCAGTTCTTC.

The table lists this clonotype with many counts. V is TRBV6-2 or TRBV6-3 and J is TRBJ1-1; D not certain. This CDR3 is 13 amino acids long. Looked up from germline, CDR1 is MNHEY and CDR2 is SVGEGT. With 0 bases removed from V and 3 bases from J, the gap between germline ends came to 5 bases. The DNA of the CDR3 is TGTGCCAGCAGTTACTCGTCCGACACTGAAGCTTTCTTT. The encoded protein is CASSYSSDTEAFF.

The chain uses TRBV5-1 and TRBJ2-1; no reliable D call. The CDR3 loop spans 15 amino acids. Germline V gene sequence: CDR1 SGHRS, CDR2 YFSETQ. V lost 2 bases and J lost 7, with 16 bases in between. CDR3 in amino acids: CASSFISPFTNEQFF. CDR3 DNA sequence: TGCGCCAGCAGCTTTATTAGTCCGTTTACAAATGAGCAGTTCTTC.

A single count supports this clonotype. CDR3 residues: CSATKQTGGGYTF. DNA for the CDR3: TGCAGTGCTACAAAACAAACAGGGGGCGGCTACACCTTC. The chain has TRBV20-1 and TRBJ1-2, with 9 nucleotides matching TRBD1. V lost 4 bases, J lost 8 bases, and 8 bases stayed unmatched. This CDR3 is built from 13 residues. CDR1 and CDR2 from the germline V gene are DFQATT and SNEGSKA (reference sequence).

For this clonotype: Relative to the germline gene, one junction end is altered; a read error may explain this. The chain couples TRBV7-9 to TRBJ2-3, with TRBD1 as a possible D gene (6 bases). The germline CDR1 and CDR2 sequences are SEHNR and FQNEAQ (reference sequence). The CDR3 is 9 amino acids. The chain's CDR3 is CASSPGEHF. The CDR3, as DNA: TGTGCCAGCAGTCCAGGGGAGCATTTT.

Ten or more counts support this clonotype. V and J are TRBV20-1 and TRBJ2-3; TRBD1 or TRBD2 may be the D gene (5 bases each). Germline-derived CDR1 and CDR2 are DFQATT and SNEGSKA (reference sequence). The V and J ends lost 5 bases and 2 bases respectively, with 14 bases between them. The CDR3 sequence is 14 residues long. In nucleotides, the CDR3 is TGCAGTGCTTCTTCAGGGAGAAACACAGATACGCAGTATTTT. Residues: CSASSGRNTDTQYF.